Each of the 24 T cell receptor beta chains below was sequenced from the same sample in a study of cytomegalovirus exposure and HLA in healthy donors. The study ran its PCR with 60 Vbeta and 13 Jbeta primers. The table came from immunoSEQ multiplex PCR; TCRdb's copy has only in-frame clones and leaves some out. The data hold under 200,000 clones, with roughly 85% observed a single time. The sequenced sample consisted of PBMCs. The receptors stem from a woman between 50 and 59 years old in good health and CMV-seronegative.

The rearrangement links TRBV6-1 to TRBJ2-7; D may be TRBD1 (6 bases). The germline V gene has CDR1 MNHNS and CDR2 SASEGT. CDR3 size: 17 residues. V lost 0 bases and J lost 2, with 17 bases in between. The CDR3 reads CASSEAYYRTEPYEQYF. The CDR3 DNA reads as TGTGCCAGCAGTGAAGCGTACTATCGGACAGAACCCTACGAGCAGTACTTC.

The chain is built from TRBV29-1 and TRBJ1-1; maybe TRBD1 (6 bases). CDR3 size: 12 residues. Trimming shortened V by 8 bases and J by 8 bases, and 18 bases separated the two germline ends. Germline V gene data show CDR1 as SQVTM and CDR2 as ANQGSEA. The CDR3 here is CSLNRGGSEAFF. The DNA for the CDR3 is TGCAGCCTCAATAGGGGGGGCTCCGAAGCTTTCTTT.

V is TRBV7-3 and J is TRBJ2-2; 7 nucleotides align to TRBD2. The CDR3 sequence is 16 residues long. In germline, CDR1 is SGHTA, CDR2 FQGTGA. Trimming at V came to 5 bases and at J to 5 bases, leaving 11 bases not matched to a gene. The CDR3 is CASSQSGARGTGELFF. The CDR3, as DNA: TGTGCCAGCAGCCAAAGCGGGGCTCGAGGAACCGGGGAGCTGTTTTTT.

Written as DNA, the CDR3 is TGCAGCGCTCTGCTGGCCACAGTAACTTCGGCAGGCGGCTACACCTTC. Translation gives CSALLATVTSAGGYTF. The V and J genes are TRBV29-1 and TRBJ1-2, with unresolved D. CDR1 is SQVTM and CDR2 is ANQGSEA in the germline V gene. V was shortened by 7 bases and J by 8 bases, with 29 bases between the two germline ends. The CDR3 is 16 residues long. Together with reference TRBV29-1 and TRBJ1-2, the CDR3 gives the full variable domain: SAVISQKPSRDICQRGTSLTIQCQVDSQVTMMFWYRQQPGQSLTLIATANQGSEATYESGFVIDKFPISRPNLTFSTLTVSNMSPEDSSIYLCSALLATVTSAGGYTFGSGTRLTVV.

This chain connects TRBV2 to TRBJ2-1; 7 bases match TRBD1. With 5 bases clipped from V and 0 bases from J, the junction kept 16 bases outside the gene matches. The germline V gene encodes CDR1 SNHLY and CDR2 FYNNEI. This CDR3 contains 19 residues. The CDR3 DNA is TGTGCCAGCAGTTTCTTCCGAAGGGACAGAATAAGCTCCTACAATGAGCAGTTCTTC. Translation gives CASSFFRRDRISSYNEQFF.

The chain is built from TRBV11-2 and TRBJ2-3, with a weak D call TRBD2 (6 bases). The V and J ends lost 5 bases and 6 bases respectively, with 15 bases between them. The CDR3 is 14 amino acids. The germline gives CDR1 SGHAT, CDR2 FQNNGV. DNA of the CDR3: TGTGCCAGCAGCCCCCCGACTAGTTCGGATACGCAGTATTTT. It encodes CASSPPTSSDTQYF.

The rearrangement joins TRBV5-1 to TRBJ1-4; a possible D gene is TRBD1 (6 bases). Trimming removed 4 bases from V and 7 bases from J, with 20 bases in between. The germline CDR1 and CDR2 sequences are SGHRS and YFSETQ. This CDR3 has 16 residues. CDR3 in DNA: TGCGCCAGCAGCCCGCCGGCCGGGACACAGGGTGAAAAACTGTTTTTT. Amino acids: CASSPPAGTQGEKLFF.

V usage is TRBV19 and J usage is TRBJ1-2, with D possibly being TRBD1 (6 bases). V was pared by 5 bases and J by 4 bases, with 17 bases between. Germline V lookup: CDR1 LNHDA, CDR2 SQIVND (reference sequence). The CDR3 spans 15 residues. The CDR3, as DNA: TGTGCCAGTAGTCCTTCCGCGACAGGCCTCTATGGCTACACCTTC. This translates into CASSPSATGLYGYTF.

This chain connects TRBV11-1 to TRBJ1-2; 9 positions agree with TRBD1. Trimming at V came to 3 bases and at J to 1 base, leaving 3 bases not matched to a gene. Germline CDR1 reads SGHAT; CDR2 reads FQDESV (reference sequence). This CDR3 has 15 residues. The CDR3 nucleotides read TGTGCCAGCAGCTTCCGACAGGGGGGTAACTATGGCTACACCTTC. It yields the protein CASSFRQGGNYGYTF.

The chain carries TRBV28 and TRBJ2-2; the match to TRBD1 covers 10 bases. From germline, CDR1 is MDHEN and CDR2 SYDVKM. The V gene end was trimmed by 6 bases and the J gene end by 1 base; junction bases not matched to a gene: 5. This CDR3 comprises 16 residues. The CDR3 nucleotides read TGTGCCAGCAGGCGCGACAGGGGGCTGAACACCGGGGAGCTGTTTTTT. Translating it yields CASRRDRGLNTGELFF.

V gene TRBV12-5 combines with J gene TRBJ2-3, with D perhaps matching TRBD2 (6 bases). The V gene's germline CDR1 is LGHNT and CDR2 FRNRAP. Trimming removed 7 bases at V and 2 bases at J, with 13 bases between. The CDR3 loop spans 14 amino acids. In DNA form, the CDR3 reads TGTGCTAGTGCCATGGGGACTTTCACAGATACGCAGTATTTT. Its protein is CASAMGTFTDTQYF.

V usage is TRBV5-5 and J usage is TRBJ1-4, with 10 bases matching TRBD1. The CDR3 is made up of 14 amino acids. CDR1 and CDR2 from the germline V gene are SGHKS and YYEKEE (reference sequence). With V trimmed by 4 bases and J by 6 bases, 3 bases remained unmatched. CDR3 bases: TGTGCCAGCAGCAGACAGGGGGCTCATGAAAAACTGTTTTTT. It translates to CASSRQGAHEKLFF.

The chain carries TRBV6-5 and TRBJ2-7, with D maybe TRBD2 (6 bases). Looked up from germline, CDR1 is MNHEY and CDR2 is SVGAGI. The CDR3 totals 15 residues. V gave up 3 bases and J gave up 2 bases, with 14 bases separating them. This chain's CDR3 is CASSYTGTVPYEQYF. CDR3 nucleotides: TGTGCCAGCAGTTATACCGGGACTGTCCCCTACGAGCAGTACTTC.

The chain recombines TRBV5-1 with TRBJ2-5; TRBD2 matches at 13 bases. The CDR3 spans 16 residues. Trimming at V came to 3 bases and at J to 5 bases, leaving 7 bases not matched to a gene. Germline V gene sequence: CDR1 SGHRS, CDR2 YFSETQ. The CDR3 region is CASSSRLAGGYETQYF. The CDR3 DNA reads TGCGCCAGCAGCTCTAGACTAGCGGGAGGTTACGAGACCCAGTACTTC. The entire variable domain, with the rest obtained from reference TRBV5-1 and TRBJ2-5, is as follows: KAGVTQTPRYLIKTRGQQVTLSCSPISGHRSVSWYQQTPGQGLQFLFEYFSETQRNKGNFPGRFSGRQFSNSRSEMNVSTLELGDSALYLCASSSRLAGGYETQYFGPGTRLLVL.

V usage is TRBV19 and J usage is TRBJ1-1; no definite D call. The CDR3 contains 17 residues. CDR1 and CDR2 (germline): LNHDA, SQIVND (reference sequence). Trimming took off 5 bases at V and 2 bases at J, with 21 bases between the two ends. The CDR3 sequence: CASSYSLPGNLNTEAFF. In DNA, the CDR3 is TGTGCCAGTAGTTACTCCCTTCCGGGGAATCTTAACACTGAAGCTTTCTTT.

This chain joins TRBV6-1 and TRBJ2-7; 13 bases agree with TRBD2. Per the germline V gene, CDR1 is MNHNS and CDR2 is SASEGT. Unmatched junction bases numbered 3, after V lost 5 bases and J lost 2 bases. The CDR3 contains 15 residues. CDR3 in amino acids: CASSQLAGGPYEQYF. The CDR3, as DNA: TGTGCCAGCAGTCAACTAGCGGGAGGGCCCTACGAGCAGTACTTC.

The sample holds one count of this clone. The chain has TRBV28 and TRBJ2-7; TRBD1 agrees at 8 bases. The CDR3 extends over 14 amino acids. CDR1 is MDHEN, CDR2 SYDVKM, per germline. With V trimmed by 5 bases and J by 3 bases, 6 bases remained unmatched. The CDR3 bases are TGTGCCAGCAGTCTACTGGACAGGGACTACGAGCAGTACTTC. Protein sequence: CASSLLDRDYEQYF.

The CDR3 sequence: CASSYRSRIKYRTGELFF. CDR3 DNA: TGTGCCAGCAGCTACAGGTCTCGGATAAAATACCGAACCGGGGAGCTGTTTTTT. The chain links TRBV14 to TRBJ2-2; D possibly corresponds to TRBD1 (5 bases). The germline V and J ends were trimmed by 5 bases and 5 bases, with 24 bases remaining between them. Germline assignment: CDR1 SGHDN and CDR2 FVKESK. The CDR3 runs 18 residues.

The V call is TRBV5-1, the J call TRBJ1-1, with 8 positions matching TRBD1. V shed 5 bases and J 1 base; nucleotides not matched to a gene: 4. Germline-derived CDR1 and CDR2 are SGHRS and YFSETQ. The CDR3 is 14 amino acids. The CDR3 nucleotides read TGCGCCAGCAGACAGGGGGGAAGGAACACTGAAGCTTTCTTT. This codes for CASRQGGRNTEAFF.

This sequence joins TRBV10-2 and TRBJ2-1; D is possibly TRBD2 (6 bases). Trimming cost V 2 bases and J 1 base, with 6 bases left between them. CDR3 length: 14 amino acids. CDR1 and CDR2 (germline): WSHSY, SAAADI. The CDR3 is CASSERESYNEQFF. CDR3 coding DNA: TGCGCCAGCAGTGAGCGGGAGTCCTACAATGAGCAGTTCTTC.

This clone has only a few counts. The chain joins TRBV19 to TRBJ1-5, with TRBD1 identical over 10 bases. Germline V gives CDR1 LNHDA, CDR2 SQIVND (reference sequence). This CDR3 region has 14 residues. The V segment lost 4 bases and the J segment 4 bases; nucleotides outside the gene matches: 1. This CDR3 is CASSRGQGNQPQHF. The CDR3 bases are TGTGCCAGTAGTAGGGGACAGGGGAATCAGCCCCAGCATTTT.

The rearrangement joins TRBV29-1 to TRBJ2-3, with 9 nucleotides matching TRBD1. Germline CDR1 and CDR2: SQVTM and ANQGSEA. V was pared by 8 bases and J by 4 bases, with 4 bases of the junction left unmatched. The CDR3 totals 12 residues. CDR3: CSSGQGADTQYF. Here the CDR3 DNA reads TGCAGCTCGGGACAGGGCGCAGATACGCAGTATTTT.

The chain uses TRBV7-9 and TRBJ2-2; D possibly corresponds to TRBD2 (5 bases). Germline CDR1 reads SEHNR; CDR2 reads FQNEAQ (reference sequence). Trimming removed 4 bases at V and 5 bases at J, with 8 bases between. The length of the CDR3 is 13 residues. CDR3 DNA sequence: TGTGCCAGCAGCTCCGAGGGTACCGGGGAGCTGTTTTTT. Translation gives CASSSEGTGELFF.

The chain has TRBV30 and TRBJ1-1, with no clear D. There are 15 residues in the CDR3. CDR1 is GTSNPN, CDR2 SVGIG, per germline (reference sequence). V was shortened by 0 bases and J by 2 bases, with 13 bases between the two germline ends. CDR3 sequence (DNA): TGTGCCTGGAGTGTTGGTACACCCACCAACACTGAAGCTTTCTTT. Translation gives CAWSVGTPTNTEAFF.